The present TCR beta chain was sequenced within a study of blood T cell repertoires in COVID-19. In the study's own analysis: From reference gene primer amplification, estimates of nucleated cell counts were derived. Using immunoSEQ multiplex PCR, the repertoire was profiled, and TCRdb retains in-frame clones only, with some absent. The DNA gave D and trimming, while V, J and clone size come from that table. The data show around 160,000 clones, approximately 95% seen once. V shed 5 bases and J shed 0 bases, with 14 bases lying between them. Germline lookup yields CDR1 SGHTA and CDR2 FQGNSA. This CDR3 is 16 amino acids long.

The sequence was obtained from a woman aged 55-75 years with COVID-19, enrolled during active disease. The sequenced material came from peripheral blood. This rearrangement joins TRBV7-2 to TRBJ1-5; perhaps TRBD1 as D (5 bases). The CDR3 loop is CASSPRAGPSNQPQHF. CDR3 bases: TGTGCCAGCAGCCCGAGGGCGGGGCCTAGCAATCAGCCCCAGCATTTT.